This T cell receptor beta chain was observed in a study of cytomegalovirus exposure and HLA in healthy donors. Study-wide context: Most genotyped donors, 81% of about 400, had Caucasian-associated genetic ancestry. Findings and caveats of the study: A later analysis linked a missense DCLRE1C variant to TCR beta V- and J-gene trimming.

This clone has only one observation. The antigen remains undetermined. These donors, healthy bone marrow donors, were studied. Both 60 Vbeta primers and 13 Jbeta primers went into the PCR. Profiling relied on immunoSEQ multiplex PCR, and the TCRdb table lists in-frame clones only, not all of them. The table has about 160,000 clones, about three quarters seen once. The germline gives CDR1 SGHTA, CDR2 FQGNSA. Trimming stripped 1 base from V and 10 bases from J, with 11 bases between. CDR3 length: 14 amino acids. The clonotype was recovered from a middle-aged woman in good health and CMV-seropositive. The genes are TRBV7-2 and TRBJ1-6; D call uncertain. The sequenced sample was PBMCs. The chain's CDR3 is CASSLGLQQSPLHF. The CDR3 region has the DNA TGTGCCAGCAGCTTAGGGTTACAACAGTCACCCCTCCACTTT.